This TCR beta chain derives from a study of cytomegalovirus exposure and HLA in healthy donors. The method was immunoSEQ multiplex PCR; TCRdb's version includes in-frame clones alone and lacks a portion of them. Of fewer than 200,000 clones listed, roughly nine tenths are singletons. This CDR3 comprises 15 residues. The ends lost 4 bases at V and 10 bases at J; junction bases unmatched: 10. Germline V gene lookup returns CDR1 MNHEY and CDR2 SMNVEV (reference sequence). The chain uses TRBV27 and TRBJ2-1; 10 nucleotides match TRBD2. Sequencing was done on a sample of PBMCs. The receptor's source is a woman younger than 45 in good health and CMV-seronegative. The CDR3 coding sequence is TGTGCCAGCAGTTACCGAGCGGGAGGGCCCCGGGAGCAGTTCTTC. This gives the protein CASSYRAGGPREQFF.